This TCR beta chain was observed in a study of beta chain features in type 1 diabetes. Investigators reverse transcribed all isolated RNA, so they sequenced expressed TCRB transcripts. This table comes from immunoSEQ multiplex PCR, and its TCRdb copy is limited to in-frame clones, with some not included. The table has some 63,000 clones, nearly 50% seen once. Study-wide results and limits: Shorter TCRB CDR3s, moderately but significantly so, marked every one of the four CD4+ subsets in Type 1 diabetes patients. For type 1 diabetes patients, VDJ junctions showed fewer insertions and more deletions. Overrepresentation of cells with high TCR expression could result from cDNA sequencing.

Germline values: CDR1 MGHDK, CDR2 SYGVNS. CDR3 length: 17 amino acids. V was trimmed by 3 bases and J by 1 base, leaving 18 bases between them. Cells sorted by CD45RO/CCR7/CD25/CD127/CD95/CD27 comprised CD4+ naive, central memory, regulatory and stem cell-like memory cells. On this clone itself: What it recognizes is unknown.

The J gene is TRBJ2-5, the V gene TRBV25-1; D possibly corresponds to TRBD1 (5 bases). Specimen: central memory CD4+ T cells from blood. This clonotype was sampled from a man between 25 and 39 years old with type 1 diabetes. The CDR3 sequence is CASSDRSPPGPQETQYF. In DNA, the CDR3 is TGTGCCAGCAGTGATAGGTCCCCACCAGGGCCCCAAGAGACCCAGTACTTC.